This TCR beta chain was obtained from a study of type 1 and type 2 diabetes patients. Study-level findings and limits: Some T1D-only expanded clones might appear in more T2D or control samples. Groups were not age- or gender-matched, which may bias interpretation.

CDR3 length equals 14 residues. CDR1 is SEHNR and CDR2 is FQNEAQ in the germline V gene (reference sequence). As for this clonotype: The antigen is undetermined. Relative to the germline gene, one junction end is altered; a read error may explain this.

Each diabetic donor fulfilled classification criteria for either type 1 or type 2. The PCR template was genomic DNA. The TCR beta CDR3 region was amplified using 30 forward and 13 reverse primers. TCRdb re-derived calls from the multiplex PCR reads in MiXCR, one entry per CDR3 protein. The data show around 300,000 distinct CDR3 sequences, over 45% seen once. The V and J genes are TRBV7-9 and TRBJ2-7, with D hard to call. Sequencing used peripheral blood mononuclear cells (PBMCs). This TCR was sampled from a man in his late teens or twenties with type 2 diabetes. CDR3 sequence (DNA): TGTGCCAGCAGCTTAACCGCCAAACTCTACGGGCAGTACTTC. It specifies CASSLTAKLYGQYF.